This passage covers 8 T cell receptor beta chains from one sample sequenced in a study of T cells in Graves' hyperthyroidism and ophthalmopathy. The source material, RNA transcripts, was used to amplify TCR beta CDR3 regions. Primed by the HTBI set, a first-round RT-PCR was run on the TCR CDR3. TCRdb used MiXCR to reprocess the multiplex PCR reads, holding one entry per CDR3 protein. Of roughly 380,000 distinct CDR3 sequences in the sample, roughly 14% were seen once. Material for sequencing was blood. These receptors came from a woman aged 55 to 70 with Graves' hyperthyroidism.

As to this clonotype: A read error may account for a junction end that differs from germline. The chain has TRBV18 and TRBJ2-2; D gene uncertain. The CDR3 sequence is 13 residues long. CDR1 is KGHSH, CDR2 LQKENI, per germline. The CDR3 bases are TGTGCCAGCTCACCCCTCGACACCAGGGAGCTGTTTTTT. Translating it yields CASSPLDTRELFF.

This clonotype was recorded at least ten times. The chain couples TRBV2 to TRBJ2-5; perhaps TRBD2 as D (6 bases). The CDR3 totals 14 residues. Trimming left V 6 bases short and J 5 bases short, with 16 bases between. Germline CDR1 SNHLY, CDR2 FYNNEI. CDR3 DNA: TGTGCCAGCAGGGTCGGGAGCCCCCAGGAGACCCAGTACTTC. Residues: CASRVGSPQETQYF.

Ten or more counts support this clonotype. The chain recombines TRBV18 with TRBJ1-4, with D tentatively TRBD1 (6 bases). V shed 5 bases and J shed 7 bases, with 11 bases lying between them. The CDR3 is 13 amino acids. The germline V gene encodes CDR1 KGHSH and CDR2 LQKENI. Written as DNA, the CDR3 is TGTGCCAGCTCAATTCGACAGGTTGAAAAACTGTTTTTT. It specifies CASSIRQVEKLFF. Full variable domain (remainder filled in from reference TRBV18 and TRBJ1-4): NAGVMQNPRHLVRRRGQEARLRCSPMKGHSHVYWYRQLPEEGLKFMVYLQKENIIDESGMPKERFSAEFPKEGPSILRIQQVVRGDSAAYFCASSIRQVEKLFFGSGTQLSVL.

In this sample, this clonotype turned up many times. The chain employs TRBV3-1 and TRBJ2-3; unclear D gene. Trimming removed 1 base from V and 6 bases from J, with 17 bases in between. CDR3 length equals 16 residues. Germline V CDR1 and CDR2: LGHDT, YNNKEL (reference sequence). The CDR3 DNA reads TGTGCCAGCAGCCAAGTGAGTCTGAGCGTAGGGGATACGCAGTATTTT. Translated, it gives CASSQVSLSVGDTQYF.

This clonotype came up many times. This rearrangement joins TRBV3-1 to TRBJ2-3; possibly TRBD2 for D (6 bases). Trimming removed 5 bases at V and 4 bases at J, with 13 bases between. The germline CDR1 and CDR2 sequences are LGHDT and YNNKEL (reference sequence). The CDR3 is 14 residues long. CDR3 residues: CASSSGGSADTQYF. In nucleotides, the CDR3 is TGTGCCAGCAGCAGTGGAGGGAGCGCAGATACGCAGTATTTT.

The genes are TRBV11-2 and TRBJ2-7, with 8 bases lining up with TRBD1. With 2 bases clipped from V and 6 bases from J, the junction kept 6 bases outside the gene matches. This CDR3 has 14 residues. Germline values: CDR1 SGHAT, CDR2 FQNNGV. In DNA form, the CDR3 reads TGTGCCAGCAGCTTACTTGGACAGGGCGGCGAGCAGTACTTC. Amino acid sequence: CASSLLGQGGEQYF.

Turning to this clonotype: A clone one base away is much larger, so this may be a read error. The DNA for the CDR3 is TGTGCCAGCAGTGGCTCTGTAGACGAGCAGTACTTC. This translates into CASSGSVDEQYF. The chain joins TRBV6-1 to TRBJ2-7; D is unresolved. V was shortened by 4 bases and J by 5 bases, with 9 bases between the two germline ends. The CDR3 loop spans 12 amino acids. Germline values: CDR1 MNHNS, CDR2 SASEGT.

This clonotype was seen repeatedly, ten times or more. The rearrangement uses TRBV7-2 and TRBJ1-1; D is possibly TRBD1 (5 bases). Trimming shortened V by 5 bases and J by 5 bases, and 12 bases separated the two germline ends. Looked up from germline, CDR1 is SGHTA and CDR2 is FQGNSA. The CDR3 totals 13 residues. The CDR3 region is CASSLREGTEAFF. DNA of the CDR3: TGTGCCAGCAGCCTCAGGGAGGGGACTGAAGCTTTCTTT.